These 22 T cell receptor beta chains came from one sample sequenced in a study of blood T cell repertoires in COVID-19. Generated by immunoSEQ multiplex PCR, the TCRdb table keeps only in-frame clones and is missing some. The sample has a few hundred thousand clones; around nine tenths are singletons. The source material was PBMCs or T cells enriched from blood (not recorded which). The origin of the receptors is a woman aged 40 to 49 who had been exposed to COVID-19.

This chain joins TRBV7-2 and TRBJ2-1; 8 bases agree with TRBD2. The CDR3 runs to 16 residues. J lost 5 bases, V lost 7 bases, and 13 bases had no gene match. Germline V gene lookup returns CDR1 SGHTA and CDR2 FQGNSA. CDR3 nucleotide sequence: TGTGCCAGCACCGGGGGGGGTTTAAAGCGGAACAATGAGCAGTTCTTC. Protein sequence: CASTGGGLKRNNEQFF.

This rearrangement joins TRBV7-2 to TRBJ2-2; 8 nucleotides agree with TRBD1. The V and J ends lost 5 bases and 1 base, in that order; junction bases with no gene match: 0. This CDR3 has 14 amino acids. Germline loops: CDR1 SGHTA, CDR2 FQGNSA. CDR3 sequence reads: CASSGTGNTGELFF. CDR3 in DNA: TGTGCCAGCAGCGGGACAGGGAACACCGGGGAGCTGTTTTTT.

The chain is built from TRBV5-5 and TRBJ2-7; D might be TRBD1 (5 bases). V gave up 0 bases and J gave up 2 bases, with 18 bases separating them. CDR3 size: 17 residues. Germline V gene lookup returns CDR1 SGHKS and CDR2 YYEKEE (reference sequence). The CDR3 coding sequence is TGTGCCAGCAGCTTGGGCTTCACAGGATCCGTCCCCTACGAGCAGTACGTC. Protein: CASSLGFTGSVPYEQYV.

The gene calls are TRBV6-2 or TRBV6-3 and TRBJ1-3; 7 bases are a match to TRBD1. This CDR3 contains 15 residues. Trimming took 6 bases from V and 6 from J; bases not matched to a gene: 11. Germline CDR1 is MNHEY and CDR2 is SVGEGT. The CDR3: CASSEPKQGPNTIYF. DNA of the CDR3: TGTGCCAGCAGCGAACCGAAACAGGGGCCAAACACCATATATTTT.

This clone has only a few counts. The germline gene is not matched at one end of the junction; a read error may be the cause. V usage is TRBV5-1 and J usage is TRBJ2-3; weak D call: TRBD2 (5 bases). This CDR3 comprises 15 residues. Germline loops: CDR1 SGHRS, CDR2 YFSETQ. This CDR3 reads CASSHGGFTSDTQYF. Here the CDR3 DNA reads TGTGCCAGCAGCCACGGCGGGTTTACTTCAGATACGCAGTATTTT.

The V call is TRBV28, the J call TRBJ1-6; 9 bases line up with TRBD1. CDR1 is MDHEN, CDR2 SYDVKM, per germline. The CDR3 consists of 14 residues. V trimming: 6 bases; J trimming: 9 bases; junction bases outside the gene matches: 6. CDR3 region: CASSRDRVVSPLHF. CDR3 DNA sequence: TGTGCCAGCAGCCGGGACAGGGTAGTTTCACCCCTCCACTTT.

This chain uses TRBV19 with TRBJ1-5; a possible D gene is TRBD1 (6 bases). V was shortened by 6 bases and J by 5 bases, with 17 bases between the two germline ends. Germline CDR1 reads LNHDA; CDR2 reads SQIVND (reference sequence). The CDR3 has 15 amino acids. CDR3 region: CASRLPGAQDQPQHF. The CDR3 bases are TGTGCCAGTAGGCTTCCAGGGGCGCAGGATCAGCCCCAGCATTTT.

The chain couples TRBV7-3 to TRBJ2-3; 8 bases align to TRBD2. Germline CDR1 SGHTA, CDR2 FQGTGA. CDR3 length: 16 amino acids. V gave up 5 bases and J gave up 0 bases; unmatched junction bases: 7. DNA of the CDR3: TGTGCCAGCAGCGCTTTCGGGGGGGCTAGCACAGATACGCAGTATTTT. Translated: CASSAFGGASTDTQYF.

The CDR3 region is CASSLTGGNEKLFF. CDR3 nucleotide sequence: TGCGCCAGCAGCTTAACAGGGGGTAATGAAAAACTGTTTTTT. The chain recombines TRBV5-1 with TRBJ1-4; 8 positions match TRBD1. The CDR3 has 14 residues. From germline, CDR1 is SGHRS and CDR2 YFSETQ. Losses at the gene ends were 2 bases for V and 4 bases for J; bases not matched to a gene: 1.

The chain is built from TRBV15 and TRBJ2-7, with a weak D call TRBD1 (7 bases). Trimming cost V 7 bases and J 1 base, with 23 bases left between them. The germline V gene encodes CDR1 LNHNV and CDR2 YYDKDF (reference sequence). CDR3 size: 17 residues. The DNA of the CDR3 is TGTGCCACCATCACAAAGGCGGGACAGCGAATTTCCTACGAGCAGTACGTC. Its translation is CATITKAGQRISYEQYV.

The rearrangement uses TRBV29-1 and TRBJ1-2; TRBD1 aligns across 8 bases. The germline CDR1 and CDR2 sequences are SQVTM and ANQGSEA. The CDR3 loop spans 12 amino acids. V shed 7 bases and J 3 bases; nucleotides not matched to a gene: 4. CDR3 bases: TGCAGCGCGGGACAGGCCGACTATGGCTACACCTTC. It specifies CSAGQADYGYTF.

The chain combines TRBV15 with TRBJ2-7; D is perhaps TRBD2 (5 bases). Looked up from germline, CDR1 is LNHNV and CDR2 is YYDKDF (reference sequence). The CDR3 spans 12 residues. Deletions cut 0 bases from V and 12 bases from J, with 12 bases between. CDR3 in DNA: TGTGCCACCAGCAGAGATCGGGGTCTGTTGTACTTC. The encoded protein is CATSRDRGLLYF.

This chain uses TRBV9 with TRBJ1-2; D is perhaps TRBD1 (6 bases). The CDR3 covers 16 residues. Germline V lookup: CDR1 SGDLS, CDR2 YYNGEE. Deletions cut 0 bases from V and 0 bases from J, with 12 bases between. The CDR3 DNA follows: TGTGCCAGCAGCGTAGAGGTTCAGGGGACTAACTATGGCTACACCTTC. Its translation: CASSVEVQGTNYGYTF.

The chain couples TRBV7-3 to TRBJ1-1; tentative D call: TRBD1 (5 bases). V gave up 4 bases and J gave up 5 bases, with 11 bases separating them. The CDR3 is made up of 13 amino acids. Germline assignment: CDR1 SGHTA and CDR2 FQGTGA. CDR3 nucleotide sequence: TGTGCCAGCAGCTCATCCCCAGGGACTGAAGCTTTCTTT. Protein product: CASSSSPGTEAFF.

V and J are TRBV7-2 and TRBJ1-6, with a weak D call TRBD1 (5 bases). The CDR3 loop spans 15 amino acids. Germline V gene sequence: CDR1 SGHTA, CDR2 FQGNSA. The germline V and J ends were trimmed by 3 bases and 7 bases, with 13 bases remaining between them. The CDR3 bases are TGTGCCAGCAGCTTCGCTGCGGGGGGGAATTCACCCCTCCACTTT. It translates to CASSFAAGGNSPLHF.

This sequence joins TRBV7-2 and TRBJ1-2, with D tentatively TRBD1 (6 bases). This CDR3 has 15 residues. V was cut by 4 bases and J by 2 bases, with 14 bases left in between. Germline V CDR1 and CDR2: SGHTA, FQGNSA. The CDR3 loop is CASSSGGAENYGYTF. The CDR3 nucleotides read TGTGCCAGCAGCTCCGGGGGGGCAGAAAACTATGGCTACACCTTC.

The V gene is TRBV11-2, the J gene TRBJ1-1; D call uncertain. CDR3 size: 13 residues. Germline lookup yields CDR1 SGHAT and CDR2 FQNNGV. V was shortened by 5 bases and J by 3 bases, with 10 bases between the two germline ends. Here the CDR3 reads CASSLMLDTEAFF. The CDR3 coding sequence is TGTGCCAGCAGCCTAATGTTGGACACTGAAGCTTTCTTT.

The chain combines TRBV6-2 or TRBV6-3 with TRBJ1-1; D call uncertain. The CDR3 is made up of 14 amino acids. CDR1 and CDR2 from the germline V gene are MNHEY and SVGEGT. The germline V and J ends were trimmed by 0 bases and 2 bases, with 7 bases remaining between them. CDR3 amino acids: CASSYSAGNTEAFF. DNA of the CDR3: TGTGCCAGCAGTTACTCGGCAGGTAACACTGAAGCTTTCTTT.

The rearrangement joins TRBV5-1 to TRBJ2-7, with a tentative D call TRBD1 (6 bases). The CDR3 contains 15 residues. V was clipped by 1 base and J by 2 bases, with 13 bases between them. Germline CDR1 SGHRS, CDR2 YFSETQ. CDR3 sequence reads: CASSLRQGSAYEQYF. The CDR3 DNA reads as TGCGCCAGCAGCTTGAGGCAGGGGAGCGCCTACGAGCAGTACTTC.

V gene TRBV3-1 (or the pseudogene TRBV3-2) combines with J gene TRBJ1-6; maybe TRBD1 (5 bases). The CDR3 has 14 residues. Germline V gives CDR1 LGHDT, CDR2 YNNKEL (reference sequence). The germline V and J ends were trimmed by 5 bases and 8 bases, with 13 bases remaining between them. The CDR3 DNA reads as TGTGCCAGCAGCTGGGGCCAGGTGGATTCACCCCTCCACTTT. It yields the protein CASSWGQVDSPLHF.

This chain connects TRBV25-1 to TRBJ2-2; 8 bases are a match to TRBD1. V lost 3 bases, J lost 5 bases, and 5 bases stayed unmatched. The germline CDR1 and CDR2 sequences are MGHDK and SYGVNS. The CDR3 runs to 15 residues. CDR3 loop: CASSDRGRDTGELFF. The DNA of the CDR3 is TGTGCCAGCAGTGACAGGGGGCGTGATACCGGGGAGCTGTTTTTT.

V usage is TRBV28 and J usage is TRBJ2-7; TRBD1 is a possible D gene (6 bases). The CDR3 consists of 15 residues. The V end was cut by 4 bases, the J end by 0 bases, with 13 bases between. Germline assignment: CDR1 MDHEN and CDR2 SYDVKM. In DNA, the CDR3 is TGTGCCAGCAGTTACGAGCGGACAGTCTCCTACGAGCAGTACTTC. It encodes CASSYERTVSYEQYF.